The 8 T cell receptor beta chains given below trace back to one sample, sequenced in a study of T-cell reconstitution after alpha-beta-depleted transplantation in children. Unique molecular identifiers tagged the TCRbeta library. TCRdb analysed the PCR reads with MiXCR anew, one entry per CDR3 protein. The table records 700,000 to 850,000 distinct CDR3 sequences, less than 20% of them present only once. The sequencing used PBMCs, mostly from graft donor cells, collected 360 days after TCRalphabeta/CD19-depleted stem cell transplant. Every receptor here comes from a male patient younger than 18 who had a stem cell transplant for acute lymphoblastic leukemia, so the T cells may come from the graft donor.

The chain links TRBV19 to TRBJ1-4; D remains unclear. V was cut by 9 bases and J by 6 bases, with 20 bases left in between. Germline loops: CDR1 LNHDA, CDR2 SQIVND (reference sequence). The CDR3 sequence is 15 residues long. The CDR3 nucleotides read TGTGCCAGCAAGCCAAAAGGACTACCGTATGAAAAACTGTTTTTT. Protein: CASKPKGLPYEKLFF.

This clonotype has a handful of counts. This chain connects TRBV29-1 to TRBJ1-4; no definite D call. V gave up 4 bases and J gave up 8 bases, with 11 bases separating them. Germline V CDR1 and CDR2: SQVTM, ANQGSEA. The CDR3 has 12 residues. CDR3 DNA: TGCAGCGTTGTGGGGAATGACGAAAAACTGTTTTTT. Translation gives CSVVGNDEKLFF.

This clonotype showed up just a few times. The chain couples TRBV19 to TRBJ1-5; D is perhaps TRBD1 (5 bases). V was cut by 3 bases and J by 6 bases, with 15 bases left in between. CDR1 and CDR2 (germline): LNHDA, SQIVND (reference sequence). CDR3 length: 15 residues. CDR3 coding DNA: TGTGCCAGTAGTATCGGCGGGGGACGGGGTCAGCCCCAGCATTTT. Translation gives CASSIGGGRGQPQHF. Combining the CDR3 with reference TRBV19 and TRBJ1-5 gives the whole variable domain DGGITQSPKYLFRKEGQNVTLSCEQNLNHDAMYWYRQDPGQGLRLIYYSQIVNDFQKGDIAEGYSVSREKKESFPLTVTSAQKNPTAFYLCASSIGGGRGQPQHFGDGTRLSIL.

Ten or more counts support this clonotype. The chain's CDR3 is CASSLALADLAEQYF. DNA of the CDR3: TGCGCCAGCAGCTTGGCCCTAGCGGACCTAGCCGAGCAGTACTTC. This chain links TRBV5-1 with TRBJ2-7; 7 nucleotides match TRBD2. The CDR3 has 15 residues. V trimming: 0 bases; J trimming: 6 bases; junction bases outside the gene matches: 9. Germline V gene sequence: CDR1 SGHRS, CDR2 YFSETQ.

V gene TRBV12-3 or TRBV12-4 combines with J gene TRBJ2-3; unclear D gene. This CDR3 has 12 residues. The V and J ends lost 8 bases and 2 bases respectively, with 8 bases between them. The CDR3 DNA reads TGTGCCAGCGCCTCCCTCACAGATACGCAGTATTTT. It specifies CASASLTDTQYF.

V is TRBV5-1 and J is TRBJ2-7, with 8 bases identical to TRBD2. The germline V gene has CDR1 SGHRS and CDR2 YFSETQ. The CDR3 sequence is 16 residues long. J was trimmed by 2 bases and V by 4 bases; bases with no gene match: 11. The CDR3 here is CASSLLWAGGAYEQYF. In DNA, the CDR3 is TGCGCCAGCAGCCTTTTGTGGGCGGGAGGCGCCTACGAGCAGTACTTC.

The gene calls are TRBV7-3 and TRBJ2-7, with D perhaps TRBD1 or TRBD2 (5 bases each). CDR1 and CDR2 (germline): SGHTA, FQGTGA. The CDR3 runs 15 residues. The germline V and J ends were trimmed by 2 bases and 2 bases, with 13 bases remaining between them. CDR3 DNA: TGTGCCAGCAGCTTATGGGGGACGGCTACCTACGAGCAGTACTTC. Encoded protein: CASSLWGTATYEQYF.

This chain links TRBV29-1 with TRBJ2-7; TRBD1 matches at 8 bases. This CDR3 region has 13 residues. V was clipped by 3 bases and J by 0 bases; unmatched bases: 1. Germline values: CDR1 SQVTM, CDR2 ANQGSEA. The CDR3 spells CSVDDRGSYEQYF. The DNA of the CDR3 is TGCAGCGTTGATGACAGGGGCTCCTACGAGCAGTACTTC.